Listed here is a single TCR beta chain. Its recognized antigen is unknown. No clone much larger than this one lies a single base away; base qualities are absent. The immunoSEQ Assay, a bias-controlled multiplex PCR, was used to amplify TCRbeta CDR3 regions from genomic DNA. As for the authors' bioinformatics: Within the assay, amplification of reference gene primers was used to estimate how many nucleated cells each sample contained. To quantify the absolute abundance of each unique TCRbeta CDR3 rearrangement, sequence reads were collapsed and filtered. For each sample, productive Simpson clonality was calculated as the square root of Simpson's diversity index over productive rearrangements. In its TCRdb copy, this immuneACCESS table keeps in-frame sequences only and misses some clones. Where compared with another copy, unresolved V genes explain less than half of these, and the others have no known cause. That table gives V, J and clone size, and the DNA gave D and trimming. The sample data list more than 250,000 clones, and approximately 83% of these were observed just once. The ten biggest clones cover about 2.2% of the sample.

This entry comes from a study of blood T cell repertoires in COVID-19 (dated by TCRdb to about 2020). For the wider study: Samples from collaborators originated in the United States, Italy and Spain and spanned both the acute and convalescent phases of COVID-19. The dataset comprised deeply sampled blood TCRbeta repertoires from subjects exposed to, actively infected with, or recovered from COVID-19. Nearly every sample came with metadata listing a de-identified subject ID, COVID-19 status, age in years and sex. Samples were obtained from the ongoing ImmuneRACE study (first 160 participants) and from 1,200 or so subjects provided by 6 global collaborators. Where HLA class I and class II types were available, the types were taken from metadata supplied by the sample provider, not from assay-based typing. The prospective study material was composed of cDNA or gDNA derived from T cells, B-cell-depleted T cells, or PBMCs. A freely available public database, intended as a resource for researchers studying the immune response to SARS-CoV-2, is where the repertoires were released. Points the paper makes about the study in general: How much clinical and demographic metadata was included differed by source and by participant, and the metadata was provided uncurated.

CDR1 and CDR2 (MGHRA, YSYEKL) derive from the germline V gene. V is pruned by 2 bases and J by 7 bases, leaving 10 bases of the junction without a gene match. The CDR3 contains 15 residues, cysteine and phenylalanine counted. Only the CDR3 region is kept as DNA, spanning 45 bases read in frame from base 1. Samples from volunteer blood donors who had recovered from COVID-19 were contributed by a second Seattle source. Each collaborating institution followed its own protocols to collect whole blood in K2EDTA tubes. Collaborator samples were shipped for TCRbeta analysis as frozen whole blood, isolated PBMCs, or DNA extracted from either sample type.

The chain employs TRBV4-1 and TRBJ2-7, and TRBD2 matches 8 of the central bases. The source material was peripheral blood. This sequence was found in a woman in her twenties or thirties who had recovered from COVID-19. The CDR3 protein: CASSQTGGGSEEQYF. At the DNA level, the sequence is TGCGCCAGCAGCCAAACCGGGGGGGGCTCGGAAGAGCAGTACTTC.